A selection of T cell receptor beta chains follows, all from one sample in a study of T cell responses to AZD1222 COVID-19 vaccine. Method: immunoSEQ multiplex PCR; TCRdb's copy keeps in-frame clones and lacks some. The sample holds about 83,000 clones, about 82% seen once. This specimen was peripheral blood, taken on day 0 of AZD1222 vaccination. The receptors here all came from an adult in good health. The CDR3 runs from the conserved cysteine through the conserved F or W. The D gene is left open where the match is weak. Clone size is not always given. Where it is, it says once, few, many or a class for expanded clones.

>TRBD1|TRBV7-6|TRBJ1-5|.
CASSLGIGGPYSNQPQHF
TGTGCCAGCAGCTTAGGTATAGGGGGCCCTTATAGCAATCAGCCCCAGCATTTT
>.|TRBV24-1|TRBJ2-7|.
CATSDPGHYEQYF
TGTGCCACCAGTGATCCCGGACATTACGAGCAGTACTTC
>TRBD1|TRBV29-1|TRBJ1-4|few
CSVFGQGAGEKLFF
TGCAGCGTTTTCGGGCAGGGGGCAGGAGAAAAACTGTTTTTT
>.|TRBV7-3|TRBJ2-6|.
CASSIIGWSGANVLTF
TGTGCCAGCAGCATCATCGGGTGGTCTGGGGCCAACGTCCTGACTTTC
>.|TRBV3-1/TRBV3-2|TRBJ1-4|once
CASSPITSTNEKLFF
TGTGCCAGCAGCCCCATAACCTCAACTAATGAAAAACTGTTTTTT
>.|TRBV6-2/TRBV6-3|TRBJ1-4|.
CASSFRRGGGLSTNEKLFF
TGTGCCAGCAGTTTTCGCCGTGGTGGAGGACTTTCAACTAATGAAAAACTGTTTTTT
>.|TRBV5-6|TRBJ2-7|.
CASSLAYEQYF
TGTGCCAGCAGCTTGGCCTACGAGCAGTACTTC
>TRBD2|TRBV6-2/TRBV6-3|TRBJ2-1|.
CASSYPSLAGDEQFF
TGTGCCAGCAGTTACCCCTCACTAGCGGGAGATGAGCAGTTCTTC
>TRBD2|TRBV11-2|TRBJ2-1|.
CASRGGRSSYNEQFF
TGTGCCAGCAGGGGGGGGAGGAGCTCCTACAATGAGCAGTTCTTC
>.|TRBV29-1|TRBJ1-2|.
CSVSTIYGYTF
TGCAGCGTATCGACAATCTATGGCTACACCTTC
>.|TRBV7-2|TRBJ1-3|.
CASSLGGFRNTIYF
TGTGCCAGCAGCTTAGGGGGATTTAGAAACACCATATATTTT
>.|TRBV7-5|TRBJ2-7|.
CARSLVSRGSGRDEQYF
TGTGCCAGAAGCTTAGTGTCTCGGGGTAGCGGGAGAGACGAGCAGTACTTC
>TRBD1|TRBV5-1|TRBJ1-5|.
CASSMGQGDQPQHF
TGCGCCAGCAGCATGGGACAGGGCGATCAGCCCCAGCATTTT
>.|TRBV10-2|TRBJ2-1|.
CASGNRRTLGYNEQFF
TGCGCCAGCGGAAACCGACGGACTTTAGGGTACAATGAGCAGTTCTTC
>TRBD1|TRBV28|TRBJ2-7|.
CASSLPDRGPLGQYF
TGTGCCAGCAGTTTGCCTGACAGGGGCCCGTTAGGGCAGTACTTC
>.|TRBV19|TRBJ1-1|.
CASSITGQTGTEAFF
TGTGCCAGTAGTATCACAGGGCAAACGGGGACTGAAGCTTTCTTT